These T cell receptor beta chains were read from a single sample in a study of blood T cells in healthy people across ages. TCRdb fed the 5' RACE reads into MiXCR, producing one record per CDR3 protein. Of about 2 million distinct CDR3 sequences listed, 40% to 55% are singletons. The specimen was blood. The receptors stem from a woman aged 40 to 50 in good health. Both conserved end residues are part of each CDR3. D genes are given only for firm matches. The size entry is marked missing in some rows and otherwise reads once, few, many or a size class.

abundance: NA
len: 13
j_gene: TRBJ2-1
d_gene: TRBD1
v_gene: TRBV25-1
CDR3aa: CATQGASYNEQFF
CDR3nt: TGTGCCACACAGGGGGCCTCCTACAATGAGCAGTTCTTC

abundance: few
len: 13
j_gene: TRBJ1-2
d_gene: NA
v_gene: TRBV27
CDR3aa: CASSFGAACGYTF
CDR3nt: TGTGCCAGCAGTTTCGGTGCGGCCTGTGGCTACACCTTC

abundance: few
len: 14
j_gene: TRBJ2-7
d_gene: TRBD2
v_gene: TRBV5-1
CDR3aa: CASSLGLAMYEQYF
CDR3nt: TGCGCCAGCAGCTTGGGACTAGCCATGTACGAGCAGTACTTC

abundance: few
len: 15
j_gene: TRBJ2-7
d_gene: NA
v_gene: TRBV7-2
CDR3aa: CASSQLTGMAYEQYF
CDR3nt: TGTGCCAGCAGCCAACTTACAGGGATGGCCTACGAGCAGTACTTC

abundance: NA
len: 15
j_gene: TRBJ2-3
d_gene: NA
v_gene: TRBV11-1
CDR3aa: CASSFGGLALDTQYF
CDR3nt: TGTGCCAGCAGCTTTGGGGGTCTTGCATTAGATACGCAGTATTTT

abundance: NA
len: 18
j_gene: TRBJ2-5
d_gene: TRBD2
v_gene: TRBV6-5
CDR3aa: CASSYSNFRAGGQETQYF
CDR3nt: TGTGCCAGCAGTTACTCGAATTTTCGAGCGGGGGGTCAAGAGACCCAGTACTTC

abundance: NA
len: 19
j_gene: TRBJ2-3
d_gene: TRBD2
v_gene: TRBV28
CDR3aa: CASSRRISGGRASTDTQYF
CDR3nt: TGTGCCAGCAGCCGACGCATTAGCGGGGGACGTGCTAGCACAGATACGCAGTATTTT

abundance: NA
len: 13
j_gene: TRBJ2-7
d_gene: NA
v_gene: TRBV2
CDR3aa: CASGGESYNEQYF
CDR3nt: TGTGCCAGCGGGGGAGAGTCCTACAATGAGCAGTACTTC

abundance: NA
len: 16
j_gene: TRBJ2-1
d_gene: NA
v_gene: TRBV27
CDR3aa: CASSLTGVGHYNEQFF
CDR3nt: TGTGCCAGCAGTTTAACGGGGGTCGGGCATTACAATGAGCAGTTCTTC

abundance: few
len: 14
j_gene: TRBJ2-3
d_gene: NA
v_gene: TRBV5-6
CDR3aa: CASSLSGYHSTQYF
CDR3nt: TGTGCCAGCAGCTTATCGGGGTACCATAGTACGCAGTATTTT

abundance: NA
len: 10
j_gene: TRBJ2-1
d_gene: NA
v_gene: TRBV29-1
CDR3aa: CSVVSRTQFF
CDR3nt: TGCAGCGTTGTGTCGCGGACCCAGTTCTTC